The next 2 T cell receptor beta chains were all read from a single sample in a study of patients and donors after allogeneic stem cell transplantation. TCRdb redid the calling of the RT-PCR reads with MiXCR, one entry per CDR3 protein. The table has 190,000 or so distinct CDR3 sequences, 38% seen once. Source material: blood, either unsorted or a sorted T cell fraction (not recorded which). These receptor sequences come from a human donor who was either an allogeneic HSCT recipient or a stem cell or donor lymphocyte infusion donor (not recorded which). It is not recorded whose cells these are; they may come from a transplant donor.

This clonotype came up a few times. The rearrangement links TRBV10-3 to TRBJ1-1, with a possible D match to TRBD1 (6 bases). The CDR3 is 14 residues long. Trimming stripped 2 bases from V and 1 base from J, with 8 bases between. CDR1 ENHRY and CDR2 SYGVKD come from the germline V gene. The chain's CDR3 is CAISETGPNTEAFF. CDR3 nucleotide sequence: TGTGCCATCAGTGAGACAGGGCCGAACACTGAAGCTTTCTTT.

This clonotype was recorded a few times. This chain uses TRBV7-9 with TRBJ1-1; 8 nucleotides match TRBD1. Trimming cost V 5 bases and J 6 bases; bases outside gene matches: 2. Per germline, CDR1 SEHNR and CDR2 FQNEAQ (reference sequence). This CDR3 has 12 amino acids. The CDR3 coding sequence is TGTGCCAGCAGCCCGGACAGGGCTGAAGCTTTCTTT. Its translation: CASSPDRAEAFF.